A selection of T cell receptor beta chains follows, all from one sample in a study of shared clonotypes between healthy human individuals. Generated by immunoSEQ multiplex PCR, the TCRdb table keeps only in-frame clones and is missing some. The sample lists about 2,100,000 clones, roughly 91% occurring once. The sequenced material came from naive CD8+ T cells from PBMCs. These receptors were taken from a man younger than 35 in good health. Some clones in this sample may be carry-over from other donors' samples. Each CDR3 is given with its conserved first and last residue. A D gene is named only where the DNA matches it firmly.

V gene: TRBV19
J gene: TRBJ1-5
D gene: NA
CDR3 protein: CASSIWGASQPQHF
CDR3 DNA: TGTGCCAGTAGTATATGGGGGGCGAGTCAGCCCCAGCATTTT

V gene: TRBV5-6
J gene: TRBJ2-4
D gene: NA
CDR3 protein: CASSLSPGTEDLAKNIQYF
CDR3 DNA: TGTGCCAGCAGCTTATCTCCGGGGACTGAGGATCTAGCCAAAAACATTCAGTACTTC

V gene: TRBV6-1
J gene: TRBJ2-7
D gene: TRBD1
CDR3 protein: CASTSEGANWEQYF
CDR3 DNA: TGTGCCAGCACCTCAGAGGGGGCTAACTGGGAGCAGTACTTC

V gene: TRBV6-7
J gene: TRBJ2-1
D gene: NA
CDR3 protein: CASSPSREWYNEQFF
CDR3 DNA: TGTGCCAGCAGTCCTAGCCGGGAGTGGTACAATGAGCAGTTCTTC

V gene: TRBV28
J gene: TRBJ1-2
D gene: NA
CDR3 protein: CASRTRGDYGYTF
CDR3 DNA: TGTGCCAGCAGAACACGAGGCGACTATGGCTACACCTTC

V gene: TRBV19
J gene: TRBJ2-1
D gene: NA
CDR3 protein: CASSIGYSSYNEQFF
CDR3 DNA: TGTGCCAGTAGCATTGGGTACAGCTCCTACAATGAGCAGTTCTTC

V gene: TRBV29-1
J gene: TRBJ2-3
D gene: TRBD2
CDR3 protein: CSVEREGLDTQYF
CDR3 DNA: TGCAGCGTTGAACGGGAGGGCCTAGATACGCAGTATTTT

V gene: TRBV7-8
J gene: TRBJ2-7
D gene: TRBD2
CDR3 protein: CASSLEAGGYALGVYEQYF
CDR3 DNA: TGTGCCAGCAGCTTAGAAGCGGGAGGGTATGCTCTGGGGGTCTACGAGCAGTACTTC

V gene: TRBV7-3
J gene: TRBJ2-3
D gene: NA
CDR3 protein: CASSQIPMDTQYF
CDR3 DNA: TGTGCCAGCAGCCAAATTCCCATGGATACGCAGTATTTT

V gene: TRBV7-9
J gene: TRBJ2-7
D gene: NA
CDR3 protein: CASSSKPRPDSYEQYF
CDR3 DNA: TGTGCCAGCAGCTCCAAGCCCCGCCCAGACTCCTACGAGCAGTACTTC

V gene: TRBV10-3
J gene: TRBJ2-6
D gene: NA
CDR3 protein: CAISHPISSGANVLTF
CDR3 DNA: TGTGCCATCAGTCACCCAATTAGCTCTGGGGCCAACGTCCTGACTTTC

V gene: TRBV29-1
J gene: TRBJ1-2
D gene: NA
CDR3 protein: CSVPGMGYTF
CDR3 DNA: TGCAGCGTCCCAGGTATGGGCTACACCTTC